The next 23 T cell receptor beta chains were all read from a single sample in a study of TIL therapy for anti-PD-1-resistant metastatic lung cancer. The time point is: pre-treatment sample, taken before nivolumab and TIL therapy. The immunoSEQ assay was v3. Sequenced by immunoSEQ multiplex PCR; TCRdb stores in-frame clones only, minus some. This table holds around 20,000 clones, roughly 85% found once. The source was blood, collected at baseline. All receptors derive from a person between 25 and 80 years old with non-small cell lung cancer.

V usage is TRBV28 and J usage is TRBJ2-7, with TRBD2 identical over 7 bases. Germline V gene sequence: CDR1 MDHEN, CDR2 SYDVKM. Trimming cost V 3 bases and J 5 bases; bases outside gene matches: 7. The CDR3 is 14 amino acids. CDR3 nucleotides: TGTGCCAGCAGTTTGCGGCGGGAGATCCACGAGCAGTACTTC. Protein: CASSLRREIHEQYF. The variable domain in full, completed from reference TRBV28 and TRBJ2-7, reads DVKVTQSSRYLVKRTGEKVFLECVQDMDHENMFWYRQDPGLGLRLIYFSYDVKMKEKGDIPEGYSVSREKKERFSLILESASTNQTSMYLCASSLRREIHEQYFGPGTRLTVT.

The V call is TRBV7-2, the J call TRBJ1-2; a possible D gene is TRBD1 (5 bases). Germline V CDR1 and CDR2: SGHTA, FQGNSA. V gave up 1 base and J gave up 8 bases, with 11 bases separating them. The length of the CDR3 is 13 residues. The CDR3 is CASSLEGRRGYTF. The CDR3, as DNA: TGTGCCAGCAGCTTAGAGGGGAGGCGCGGCTACACCTTC. The variable domain in full, completed from reference TRBV7-2 and TRBJ1-2, reads GAGVSQSPSNKVTEKGKDVELRCDPISGHTALYWYRQSLGQGLEFLIYFQGNSAPDKSGLPSDRFSAERTGGSVSTLTIQRTQQEDSAVYLCASSLEGRRGYTFGSGTRLTVV.

This chain joins TRBV6-6 and TRBJ1-4; 11 bases are a match to TRBD1. The junction had 7 bases not matched to a gene; V was cut back by 8 bases and J by 8 bases. The CDR3 length is 14 residues. Germline lookup yields CDR1 MNHNY and CDR2 SVGAGI (reference sequence). The CDR3, as DNA: TGTGCCAGCGGCCGGACAGGGGGCCCGGAAAAACTGTTTTTT. It yields the protein CASGRTGGPEKLFF.

The V gene is TRBV5-1, the J gene TRBJ2-3; maybe TRBD2 (6 bases). V was shortened by 7 bases and J by 8 bases, with 26 bases between the two germline ends. Germline-derived CDR1 and CDR2 are SGHRS and YFSETQ. The CDR3 spans 16 residues. The CDR3 loop is CASRSPGASETGTQYF. The DNA of the CDR3 is TGCGCCAGCCGCTCCCCTGGGGCTAGCGAGACGGGTACGCAGTATTTT.

The rearrangement uses TRBV5-1 and TRBJ1-6; a weak D match, TRBD1 (6 bases). Per germline, CDR1 SGHRS and CDR2 YFSETQ. The CDR3 runs 12 residues. V lost 2 bases, J lost 10 bases, and 7 bases lay in between. CDR3 in DNA: TGCGCCAGCAGCTTCGGGGGCTCACCCCTCCACTTT. Amino acids: CASSFGGSPLHF.

This chain links TRBV6-4 with TRBJ2-3, with D possibly matching TRBD2 (6 bases). Trimming left V 4 bases short and J 4 bases short, with 15 bases between. The V gene's germline CDR1 is MRHNA and CDR2 SNTAGT. This CDR3 spans 15 amino acids. In DNA form, the CDR3 reads TGTGCCAGCAGTGTTGTGGCGGGAACCTCAGATACGCAGTATTTT. It specifies CASSVVAGTSDTQYF.

This clone was found a few times. The rearrangement links TRBV19 to TRBJ1-3; D is possibly TRBD1 (6 bases). V dropped 5 bases and J dropped 4 bases, with 18 bases sitting between them. The germline V gene has CDR1 LNHDA and CDR2 SQIVND (reference sequence). This CDR3 contains 16 residues. In DNA, the CDR3 is TGTGCCAGTAGTTTGGACCGGACAGTGTTCGGAAACACCATATATTTT. It codes for CASSLDRTVFGNTIYF.

The chain carries TRBV11-2 and TRBJ2-5; perhaps TRBD2 as D (5 bases). Germline assignment: CDR1 SGHAT and CDR2 FQNNGV. The CDR3 runs 14 residues. V lost 5 bases and J 2 bases, leaving 12 bases between the germline ends. This CDR3 reads CASSHGILQETQYF. As DNA, the CDR3 is TGTGCCAGCAGCCACGGGATTCTTCAAGAGACCCAGTACTTC.

This clone was seen more than once but under ten times. The CDR3 nucleotides are TGTGCCAGCAGTTCGGGACAGAAGAATGAAAAACTGTTTTTT. As protein: CASSSGQKNEKLFF. This chain joins TRBV28 and TRBJ1-4; 7 nucleotides agree with TRBD1. V was clipped by 4 bases and J by 5 bases; unmatched bases: 4. The CDR3 has 14 residues. The germline V gene encodes CDR1 MDHEN and CDR2 SYDVKM.

V usage is TRBV28 and J usage is TRBJ2-7; D not resolved. Germline lookup yields CDR1 MDHEN and CDR2 SYDVKM. The CDR3 loop spans 15 amino acids. V was shortened by 5 bases and J by 7 bases, with 21 bases between the two germline ends. Here the CDR3 reads CASSPPGPRVREQYF. Written as DNA, the CDR3 is TGTGCCAGCAGTCCTCCCGGGCCAAGGGTTCGAGAGCAGTACTTC.

The gene calls are TRBV2 and TRBJ1-1; TRBD1 matches at 8 bases. Trimming took 5 bases from V and 4 from J; bases not matched to a gene: 15. This CDR3 spans 17 amino acids. Germline values: CDR1 SNHLY, CDR2 FYNNEI. The CDR3: CASSHGQGFSRSTEAFF. DNA of the CDR3: TGTGCCAGCAGTCACGGACAGGGCTTCTCCCGCTCCACTGAAGCTTTCTTT. The full variable domain, with the rest looked up from reference TRBV2 and TRBJ1-1, is EPEVTQTPSHQVTQMGQEVILRCVPISNHLYFYWYRQILGQKVEFLVSFYNNEISEKSEIFDDQFSVERPDGSNFTLKIRSTKLEDSAMYFCASSHGQGFSRSTEAFFGQGTRLTVV.

This rearrangement joins TRBV3-1 (or the pseudogene TRBV3-2) to TRBJ2-7; D is possibly TRBD1 or TRBD2 (6 bases each). This CDR3 region has 12 residues. Germline V gene data show CDR1 as LGHDT and CDR2 as YNNKEL (reference sequence). The germline V and J ends were trimmed by 3 bases and 9 bases, with 12 bases remaining between them. CDR3 DNA: TGTGCCAGCAGCCAGGGGGGCGTGGGGCAGTACTTC. Residues: CASSQGGVGQYF.

J is TRBJ1-3 and V is TRBV19; 8 nucleotides match TRBD1. J was trimmed by 4 bases and V by 8 bases; bases with no gene match: 10. Germline values: CDR1 LNHDA, CDR2 SQIVND (reference sequence). CDR3 size: 15 residues. The CDR3 reads CASLTDRGEGNTIYF. For the CDR3, the DNA is TGTGCCAGTTTGACTGACAGGGGAGAAGGAAACACCATATATTTT.

The chain links TRBV29-1 to TRBJ2-1; D remains ambiguous. Germline loops: CDR1 SQVTM, CDR2 ANQGSEA. V was cut by 4 bases and J by 2 bases, with 12 bases left in between. There are 14 residues in the CDR3. This CDR3 is CSVVVASTYNEQFF. Here the CDR3 DNA reads TGCAGCGTTGTAGTTGCGTCGACCTACAATGAGCAGTTCTTC.

This clone was seen just once. CDR3 sequence (DNA): TGCGCCAGCAGTACCGGGACAGGGTTCAGGGAGCAGTACTTC. It codes for CASSTGTGFREQYF. V gene TRBV10-1 combines with J gene TRBJ2-7; 9 bases are shared with TRBD1. J lost 7 bases, V lost 5 bases, and 9 bases had no gene match. This CDR3 region has 14 residues. Looked up from germline, CDR1 is WNHNN and CDR2 is SYGVQD (reference sequence).

The chain links TRBV5-4 to TRBJ2-7; TRBD1 matches 10 bases. CDR1 is SGHNT and CDR2 is YYREEE in the germline V gene (reference sequence). The CDR3 totals 16 residues. V dropped 0 bases and J dropped 4; count of bases not matched to a gene: 7. DNA of the CDR3: TGTGCCAGCAGCTTGGCCGGGACAGGGGTCGTATACGAGCAGTACTTC. Its translation is CASSLAGTGVVYEQYF.

V is TRBV9 and J is TRBJ2-7, with D unresolved. Germline assignment: CDR1 SGDLS and CDR2 YYNGEE. CDR3 length: 15 residues. Between the trimmed V and J ends, which lost 0 bases and 0 bases, there was a span of 10 bases. DNA of the CDR3: TGTGCCAGCAGCGTAGAGGGCAGTTACTCCTACGAGCAGTACTTC. Encoded protein: CASSVEGSYSYEQYF.

V is TRBV7-3 and J is TRBJ2-5; 10 bases agree with TRBD2. CDR1 and CDR2 (germline): SGHTA, FQGTGA. V gave up 5 bases and J gave up 4 bases; unmatched junction bases: 4. This CDR3 comprises 14 residues. The CDR3 loop reads CASSPSGGGETQYF. The DNA for the CDR3 is TGTGCCAGCAGCCCAAGCGGGGGGGGAGAGACCCAGTACTTC. Full variable domain (outside the CDR3, taken from reference TRBV7-3 and TRBJ2-5): GAGVSQTPSNKVTEKGKYVELRCDPISGHTALYWYRQSLGQGPEFLIYFQGTGAADDSGLPNDRFFAVRPEGSVSTLKIQRTERGDSAVYLCASSPSGGGETQYFGPGTRLLVL.

This chain connects TRBV5-4 to TRBJ2-3; D is perhaps TRBD2 (6 bases). Per germline, CDR1 SGHNT and CDR2 YYREEE (reference sequence). V was trimmed by 5 bases and J by 3 bases, leaving 16 bases between them. The CDR3 extends over 15 amino acids. The CDR3 DNA reads as TGTGCCAGCAGTTCCCAGGGTGGGGGGACAGATACGCAGTATTTT. Its protein is CASSSQGGGTDTQYF.

The chain joins TRBV5-5 to TRBJ1-2; D not certain. The CDR3 is 12 amino acids. V was pared by 0 bases and J by 4 bases, with 4 bases between. The germline gives CDR1 SGHKS, CDR2 YYEKEE (reference sequence). CDR3 loop: CASSLGGYGYTF. The CDR3 DNA reads TGTGCCAGCAGCTTGGGTGGCTATGGCTACACCTTC.

The rearrangement links TRBV6-1 to TRBJ1-1; 8 bases map to TRBD1. Germline lookup yields CDR1 MNHNS and CDR2 SASEGT. V shed 3 bases, J shed 7 bases, and the junction held 16 bases outside the gene matches. This CDR3 contains 17 residues. CDR3 DNA sequence: TGTGCCAGCAGTGAGATATCTGTACAGGGGGGGGTTTATGAAGCTTTCTTT. Its translation is CASSEISVQGGVYEAFF.

The CDR3: CASRPLAGSGNEQFF. The CDR3 DNA reads TGTGCCAGCAGACCCCTAGCGGGGAGCGGGAATGAGCAGTTCTTC. The chain combines TRBV11-2 with TRBJ2-1, with 9 bases matching TRBD2. The CDR3 runs 15 residues. Germline V gene sequence: CDR1 SGHAT, CDR2 FQNNGV. Trimming at V came to 6 bases and at J to 7 bases, leaving 10 bases not matched to a gene.

The V call is TRBV5-4, the J call TRBJ2-2, with 10 bases identical to TRBD1. The trim removed 1 base at V and 5 bases at J, leaving 5 bases unmatched. The CDR3 totals 16 residues. Germline V gives CDR1 SGHNT, CDR2 YYREEE (reference sequence). In nucleotides, the CDR3 is TGTGCCAGCAGCTTGTTGGGACAGGGGATAACCGGGGAGCTGTTTTTT. Its translation is CASSLLGQGITGELFF.